The 16 T cell receptor beta chains below all came from one sample that was sequenced in a study of tumor-infiltrating lymphocytes in localized non-small cell lung cancer (dated by TCRdb to the early 2020s). The library came from the immunoSEQ multiplex PCR assay. Held by TCRdb, this immuneACCESS table contains in-frame sequences only and omits some clones. Under half of the omission traces to an unresolved V gene where checked; the cause of the rest is unknown. The sample has 5,000 to 6,000 clones on record, approximately 72% of them singletons. About 14% of the sample goes to the ten largest clones. Sample: uninvolved lung tissue not adjacent to the tumor. The receptors here all came from a human donor with non-small cell lung cancer.

The V gene is TRBV4-3, the J gene TRBJ1-5; D may be TRBD1 (5 bases). CDR1 LGHNA and CDR2 YSLEER come from the germline V gene. Trimming left V 2 bases short and J 7 bases short, with 6 bases between. The CDR3 consists of 12 residues. The CDR3 bases are TGCGCCAGCAGCCAATGGGGCCAGCCCCAGCATTTT. Translated: CASSQWGQPQHF.

V gene TRBV9 combines with J gene TRBJ1-5; a possible D gene is TRBD1 (5 bases). V was trimmed by 3 bases and J by 5 bases, leaving 12 bases between them. The CDR3 is 14 amino acids. Germline V gives CDR1 SGDLS, CDR2 YYNGEE. The DNA of the CDR3 is TGTGCCAGCAGCGCAAGCGGGGGGGATCAGCCCCAGCATTTT. Amino acid sequence: CASSASGGDQPQHF.

This clone is medium-sized in the sample. V and J are TRBV28 and TRBJ2-5; no reliable D call. The germline gives CDR1 MDHEN, CDR2 SYDVKM. Trimming took off 6 bases at V and 5 bases at J, with 13 bases between the two ends. This CDR3 has 13 residues. The CDR3 nucleotides read TGTGCCAGCAGGCCGTCCGGGTTGGAGACCCAGTACTTC. Residues: CASRPSGLETQYF.

The V gene is TRBV6-1, the J gene TRBJ2-7, with TRBD2 matching 7 bases. Germline CDR1 MNHNS, CDR2 SASEGT. Trimming cost V 5 bases and J 1 base; bases outside gene matches: 5. CDR3 length: 14 amino acids. DNA of the CDR3: TGTGCCAGCAGTCTAGCGGATTTTTCCTACGAGCAGTACTTC. Its protein product is CASSLADFSYEQYF.

V usage is TRBV10-3 and J usage is TRBJ1-5, with a possible D match to TRBD1 (5 bases). Germline V gives CDR1 ENHRY, CDR2 SYGVKD. The CDR3 sequence is 15 residues long. V was clipped by 11 bases and J by 1 base, with 18 bases between them. CDR3 in amino acids: CAVSQGLESNQPQHF. CDR3 sequence (DNA): TGTGCCGTGAGTCAGGGATTAGAGAGCAATCAGCCCCAGCATTTT.

This clone was recorded only once. The chain is built from TRBV27 and TRBJ2-3; weak D call: TRBD1 (6 bases). Between the trimmed V and J ends, which lost 6 bases and 3 bases, there was a span of 19 bases. From germline, CDR1 is MNHEY and CDR2 SMNVEV (reference sequence). CDR3 length: 16 amino acids. The DNA for the CDR3 is TGTGCCAGCAGCCCGGACAGATTGGGAGATACAGATACGCAGTATTTT. It is translated as CASSPDRLGDTDTQYF.

By share of the sample, this clone is medium-sized. V is TRBV6-1 and J is TRBJ2-5; D is perhaps TRBD2 (6 bases). CDR1 and CDR2 from the germline V gene are MNHNS and SASEGT. V lost 2 bases, J lost 5 bases, and 15 bases lay in between. The CDR3 has 15 residues. The CDR3 bases are TGTGCCAGCAGTGAAATGGGCGGGGCACGGGAGACCCAGTACTTC. As protein: CASSEMGGARETQYF.

This sequence joins TRBV7-2 and TRBJ1-2, with D perhaps matching TRBD1 (6 bases). CDR1 and CDR2 from the germline V gene are SGHTA and FQGNSA. This CDR3 is 14 amino acids long. V lost 5 bases to trimming and J lost 2 bases, with 12 bases between them. Here the CDR3 DNA reads TGTGCCAGCAGCCCTTCACAGGGCAACTATGGCTACACCTTC. Translation: CASSPSQGNYGYTF.

The J gene is TRBJ1-5, the V gene TRBV10-3; D gene ambiguous. Germline V gives CDR1 ENHRY, CDR2 SYGVKD. This CDR3 comprises 15 residues. Trimming left V 5 bases short and J 0 bases short, with 11 bases between. CDR3 nucleotides: TGTGCCATCAGTCCCACCGGGGATAGCAATCAGCCCCAGCATTTT. Its translation: CAISPTGDSNQPQHF.

The chain is built from TRBV27 and TRBJ2-1, with 13 positions matching TRBD2. Trimming took 5 bases from V and 0 from J; bases not matched to a gene: 7. The germline V gene encodes CDR1 MNHEY and CDR2 SMNVEV (reference sequence). There are 18 residues in the CDR3. CDR3 residues: CASSPGLAGRSSYNEQFF. DNA for the CDR3: TGTGCCAGCAGTCCGGGACTAGCGGGAAGGAGCTCCTACAATGAGCAGTTCTTC.

The chain combines TRBV2 with TRBJ1-4, with 7 bases lining up with TRBD1. Losses at the gene ends were 4 bases for V and 5 bases for J; bases not matched to a gene: 7. The CDR3 spans 15 residues. Germline-derived CDR1 and CDR2 are SNHLY and FYNNEI. The CDR3 loop is CASSGQRQGNEKLFF. In nucleotides, the CDR3 is TGTGCCAGCAGTGGTCAAAGACAGGGAAATGAAAAACTGTTTTTT.

The chain is built from TRBV30 and TRBJ2-5, with a possible D match to TRBD2 (5 bases). V lost 4 bases to trimming and J lost 5 bases, with 11 bases between them. The CDR3 has 12 residues. Germline V lookup: CDR1 GTSNPN, CDR2 SVGIG (reference sequence). This CDR3 reads CAWKLVRETQYF. The CDR3 DNA follows: TGTGCCTGGAAACTAGTGCGGGAGACCCAGTACTTC.

This rearrangement joins TRBV7-6 to TRBJ2-2; tentatively, D is TRBD1 or TRBD2 (5 bases each). V was trimmed by 5 bases and J by 6 bases, leaving 13 bases between them. This CDR3 comprises 14 residues. Germline CDR1 SGHVS, CDR2 FNYEAQ. This CDR3 is CASSPGPRAGELFF. In nucleotides, the CDR3 is TGTGCCAGCAGCCCGGGGCCAAGGGCCGGGGAGCTGTTTTTT. Looking up the rest from reference TRBV7-6 and TRBJ2-2 gives the full variable domain: GAGVSQSPRYKVTKRGQDVALRCDPISGHVSLYWYRQALGQGPEFLTYFNYEAQQDKSGLPNDRFSAERPEGSISTLTIQRTEQRDSAMYRCASSPGPRAGELFFGEGSRLTVL.

CDR3 sequence reads: CASSLKSGLAPEQFF. The CDR3 bases are TGCGCCAGCAGCCTCAAGAGCGGACTAGCACCAGAGCAGTTCTTC. This chain uses TRBV4-1 with TRBJ2-1; TRBD2 agrees at 8 bases. The CDR3 spans 15 residues. CDR1 and CDR2 from the germline V gene are MGHRA and YSYEKL. V gave up 4 bases and J gave up 10 bases; unmatched junction bases: 12.

In its sample, this clone was seen once. V is TRBV29-1 and J is TRBJ1-1; D uncertain. The CDR3 is 11 amino acids. The V gene's germline CDR1 is SQVTM and CDR2 ANQGSEA. The V gene lost 0 bases and the J gene lost 9 bases, with 8 bases spanning the gap. CDR3 region: CSVEDTVQAFF. The DNA of the CDR3 is TGCAGCGTTGAAGACACAGTGCAAGCTTTCTTT. The variable domain in full, with the rest retrieved from reference TRBV29-1 and TRBJ1-1, is SAVISQKPSRDICQRGTSLTIQCQVDSQVTMMFWYRQQPGQSLTLIATANQGSEATYESGFVIDKFPISRPNLTFSTLTVSNMSPEDSSIYLCSVEDTVQAFFGQGTRLTVV.

The chain employs TRBV29-1 and TRBJ2-7, with 9 nucleotides matching TRBD1. CDR3 length: 14 residues. V lost 6 bases to trimming and J lost 1 base; unmatched junction nucleotides: 7. The germline CDR1 and CDR2 sequences are SQVTM and ANQGSEA. The CDR3 sequence: CSVVRQGDSYEQYF. The DNA for the CDR3 is TGCAGCGTCGTAAGACAGGGGGATTCCTACGAGCAGTACTTC.